The rows below give T cell receptor beta chains drawn from one sample of a study of cytomegalovirus exposure and HLA in healthy donors. Assay: immunoSEQ multiplex PCR; the TCRdb copy retains only in-frame clones and omits some. The table records roughly 150,000 clones, roughly three quarters of them present only once. The source material was PBMCs. These receptors all stem from a man aged 25 to 45 in good health and CMV-seronegative. CDR3s include the opening cysteine and the closing phenylalanine or tryptophan. D genes are given only for firm matches. Size is stated for part of the rows, as once, few or many counts, or as a class when the clone is expanded.

D	V	J	size	CDR3	DNA
TRBD1	TRBV29-1	TRBJ2-6	NA	CSVGFRDSSGANVLTF	TGCAGCGTTGGTTTTCGGGACAGTTCTGGGGCCAACGTCCTGACTTTC
TRBD2	TRBV27	TRBJ2-7	NA	CATAAGGPYEQYF	TGTGCCACCGCGGCGGGAGGGCCCTACGAGCAGTACTTC
TRBD2	TRBV6-1	TRBJ2-1	few	CASREGTSILEQFF	TGTGCCAGCAGAGAAGGGACTAGCATTCTTGAGCAGTTCTTC
NA	TRBV2	TRBJ2-4	NA	CASTEDRAKNIQYF	TGTGCCAGCACAGAAGACAGGGCCAAAAACATTCAGTACTTC
NA	TRBV18	TRBJ2-3	NA	CASYGGTDTQYF	TGTGCCAGCTACGGAGGAACAGATACGCAGTATTTT
NA	TRBV28	TRBJ2-1	NA	CASFNSGGAGNNEQFF	TGTGCCAGCTTCAATAGTGGAGGGGCTGGAAACAATGAGCAGTTCTTC
NA	TRBV4-2	TRBJ2-2	NA	CASSQDEGANTGELFF	TGTGCCAGCAGCCAAGACGAGGGAGCGAACACCGGGGAGCTGTTTTTT
NA	TRBV21-1	TRBJ2-7	few	CASRTRDTHSGHEQYF	TGTGCCAGTCGTACTCGGGACACCCATTCTGGCCACGAGCAGTACTTC
NA	TRBV10-1	TRBJ2-5	NA	CASSEFGTGGVRLAGWETQYF	TGCGCCAGCAGTGAGTTTGGGACAGGGGGGGTTCGACTAGCGGGCTGGGAGACCCAGTACTTC
TRBD1	TRBV4-2	TRBJ2-6	NA	CASSQFPRGTGLLSGANVLTF	TGTGCCAGCAGCCAGTTCCCGAGGGGGACAGGGCTTTTGTCTGGGGCCAACGTCCTGACTTTC
TRBD2	TRBV9	TRBJ2-7	NA	CASSPGVSGKPYEQYF	TGTGCCAGCAGCCCAGGGGTTAGCGGGAAACCCTACGAGCAGTACTTC
TRBD2	TRBV5-1	TRBJ2-1	NA	CASSPGTSGNEQFF	TGCGCCAGCAGCCCGGGGACTAGCGGCAATGAGCAGTTCTTC
NA	TRBV20-1	TRBJ1-2	once	CSVRVGGGYTF	TGCAGTGTTAGAGTGGGGGGAGGCTACACCTTC
NA	TRBV6-5	TRBJ1-5	NA	CASDREGNQPQHF	TGTGCCAGCGACCGGGAGGGGAATCAGCCCCAGCATTTT
TRBD2	TRBV7-2	TRBJ2-7	NA	CASSSVAGGDYEQYF	TGTGCCAGCAGCTCGGTAGCGGGAGGGGACTACGAGCAGTACTTC
NA	TRBV11-2	TRBJ1-3	NA	CASSLHGEGQFHSGNTIYF	TGTGCCAGCAGCTTACACGGAGAAGGACAGTTTCACTCTGGAAACACCATATATTTT
TRBD1	TRBV27	TRBJ1-4	NA	CASKTGGLANEKLFF	TGTGCCAGTAAGACAGGGGGATTGGCTAATGAAAAACTGTTTTTT
NA	TRBV28	TRBJ1-2	NA	CASGPGHRYAYNYGYTF	TGTGCCAGCGGTCCGGGACACCGATACGCTTATAACTATGGCTACACCTTC
NA	TRBV5-1	TRBJ2-1	NA	CASSLGAGNTNEQFF	TGCGCCAGCAGCTTGGGGGCGGGAAATACGAATGAGCAGTTCTTC
TRBD1	TRBV7-9	TRBJ1-2	once	CASSLLSRGQEGYTF	TGTGCCAGCAGCTTACTGAGCAGGGGGCAGGAAGGCTACACCTTC
TRBD1	TRBV10-3	TRBJ1-1	NA	CAITKTGGNTEAFF	TGTGCCATCACTAAGACAGGGGGAAACACTGAAGCTTTCTTT
NA	TRBV11-2	TRBJ2-5	NA	CASGESGGRETQYF	TGTGCCAGCGGGGAGTCAGGGGGGCGAGAGACCCAGTACTTC
TRBD1	TRBV18	TRBJ2-7	NA	CASSPKAPGQGNDYEQYF	TGTGCCAGCTCACCAAAGGCGCCGGGACAGGGTAACGACTACGAGCAGTACTTC
NA	TRBV6-1	TRBJ1-1	NA	CASSEVRWAGAFF	TGTGCCAGCAGTGAAGTTCGGTGGGCTGGAGCTTTCTTT
NA	TRBV28	TRBJ2-7	NA	CASRNTGSVSYEQYF	TGTGCCAGCAGGAATACAGGCTCCGTCTCCTACGAGCAGTACTTC
TRBD2	TRBV19	TRBJ2-1	few	CASNEAGEANEQFF	TGTGCCAGTAACGAGGCGGGAGAGGCCAATGAGCAGTTCTTC
NA	TRBV19	TRBJ1-2	NA	CASSPTGFYGYTF	TGTGCCAGTAGTCCTACCGGTTTCTATGGCTACACCTTC
NA	TRBV10-3	TRBJ2-5	NA	CAIWREGETQYF	TGTGCCATCTGGCGGGAAGGAGAGACCCAGTACTTC
TRBD1	TRBV6-5	TRBJ2-5	NA	CASSLLGQGETQYF	TGTGCCAGCAGTTTATTAGGACAGGGAGAGACCCAGTACTTC
TRBD2	TRBV5-1	TRBJ2-7	NA	CASSLVRGGGNEQYF	TGCGCCAGCAGCTTGGTTCGGGGGGGCGGGAACGAGCAGTACTTC
TRBD2	TRBV9	TRBJ2-3	NA	CASSVAPGLVISTDTQYF	TGTGCCAGCAGCGTAGCCCCGGGACTAGTGATCTCCACAGATACGCAGTATTTT
NA	TRBV2	TRBJ2-5	NA	CASSEVRIRGTQYF	TGTGCCAGCAGTGAAGTCCGCATTCGAGGGACCCAGTACTTC
TRBD1	TRBV12-5	TRBJ1-6	NA	CASGPQGGRGSPLHF	TGTGCTAGTGGTCCGCAGGGGGGTAGGGGGTCACCCCTCCACTTT
TRBD2	TRBV5-6	TRBJ2-1	NA	CASSLLLAGNNEQFF	TGTGCCAGCAGCTTGCTACTAGCGGGCAACAATGAGCAGTTCTTC
TRBD1	TRBV4-1	TRBJ2-1	NA	CASSQARQGSHNEQFF	TGCGCCAGCAGCCAAGCCCGACAGGGGAGTCACAATGAGCAGTTCTTC
NA	TRBV6-1	TRBJ1-5	NA	CASSAQDLNQPQHF	TGTGCCAGCAGTGCGCAAGACTTAAATCAGCCCCAGCATTTT
NA	TRBV6-7	TRBJ2-7	NA	CDSSYYGLGASYEQYF	TGTGACAGCAGTTACTATGGACTGGGAGCCTCCTACGAGCAGTACTTC
NA	TRBV4-1	TRBJ2-3	NA	CASSQEVWLDTQYF	TGCGCCAGCAGCCAAGAAGTTTGGCTGGATACGCAGTATTTT
TRBD2	TRBV7-2	TRBJ2-3	NA	CASSLVAGVSDTQYF	TGTGCCAGCAGCTTAGTAGCGGGAGTCTCAGATACGCAGTATTTT
NA	TRBV7-8	TRBJ2-3	NA	CASSLVRRPSTDTQYF	TGTGCCAGCAGCTTAGTCAGGCGCCCTAGCACAGATACGCAGTATTTT
NA	TRBV9	TRBJ1-2	NA	CASSPRYGVYGYTF	TGTGCCAGCAGCCCCCGGTACGGGGTCTATGGCTACACCTTC
NA	TRBV6-6	TRBJ1-2	NA	CASVLTGDYGYTF	TGTGCCAGCGTCTTGACAGGAGACTATGGCTACACCTTC
TRBD1	TRBV11-2	TRBJ1-2	NA	CASRRPGTGNGYTF	TGTGCCAGCAGACGCCCCGGGACAGGGAATGGCTACACCTTC
NA	TRBV1	TRBJ2-2	NA	CTSRPTSGRAHTGELFF	TGCACCAGCAGACCGACTAGCGGGAGGGCTCACACCGGGGAGCTGTTTTTT
NA	TRBV11-2	TRBJ2-7	NA	CASSLGGAGSSYEQYF	TGTGCCAGCAGCTTAGGTGGGGCAGGCAGCTCCTACGAGCAGTACTTC
TRBD2	TRBV5-1	TRBJ2-7	NA	CASSLVLAGGTYEQYF	TGCGCCAGCAGCTTGGTTCTAGCGGGAGGGACCTACGAGCAGTACTTC
TRBD1	TRBV27	TRBJ2-7	NA	CASSLSAGTVTYEQYF	TGTGCCAGCAGTTTATCCGCCGGGACAGTCACCTACGAGCAGTACTTC
NA	TRBV2	TRBJ2-7	NA	CASSESGSGEQYF	TGTGCCAGCAGTGAATCAGGGTCAGGGGAGCAGTACTTC
NA	TRBV6-6	TRBJ1-5	NA	CASRGGFGQPQHF	TGTGCCAGCAGAGGGGGTTTCGGTCAGCCCCAGCATTTT
TRBD2	TRBV14	TRBJ2-5	NA	CASSQGTGLAGGETQYF	TGTGCCAGCAGCCAAGGAACCGGACTAGCGGGAGGGGAGACCCAGTACTTC
NA	TRBV7-3	TRBJ2-7	few	CASSLWGGGEQYF	TGTGCCAGCAGCTTATGGGGGGGCGGCGAGCAGTACTTC
TRBD2	TRBV6-1	TRBJ2-3	NA	CASSESGEVLTQFF	TGTGCCAGCAGTGAAAGCGGGGAGGTCCTAACGCAGTTTTTT
NA	TRBV28	TRBJ2-7	NA	CASSFSSDGPLHEQYF	TGTGCCAGCAGTTTCTCTAGCGACGGGCCTCTCCACGAGCAGTACTTC
NA	TRBV19	TRBJ1-3	NA	CASSIEPAAGNTIYF	TGTGCCAGTAGTATAGAACCGGCGGCTGGAAACACCATATATTTT
TRBD1	TRBV7-2	TRBJ1-2	NA	CASTRDRGVGYTF	TGTGCCAGCACCCGGGACAGGGGAGTTGGCTACACCTTC